This T cell receptor beta chain was captured in a study of beta chain features in type 1 diabetes. Whole-study results and caveats: Resolution of whether HLA type affects TCRB rearrangement was not achieved here. Sequencing used cDNA, and cells with high TCR expression could therefore be over-represented. Significant though moderate, a shortening of TCRB CDR3s appeared in all four CD4+ subsets of Type 1 diabetes patients.

Sequenced material consisted of expressed TCRB transcripts (all of the isolated RNA was reverse transcribed). TCRdb's copy holds only in-frame clones and misses some; the assay was immunoSEQ multiplex PCR. This sample has about 340,000 clones, with 8% found just once. Germline V lookup: CDR1 SGHAT, CDR2 FQNNGV. The CDR3 covers 11 residues. Trimming left V 2 bases short and J 2 bases short, with 0 bases between. On this clone itself: Its antigen remains unknown. A single base separates this from a much larger clone, so it may be a read error.

Sorted populations all had greater than 98% purity. The clonotype comes from a woman under 30 in good health. The genes are TRBV11-2 and TRBJ1-2, with D unclear. Sequenced sample: central memory CD4+ T cells from blood. As DNA, the CDR3 is TGTGCCAGCAGCTTAAACTATGGCTACACCTTC. Amino acid sequence: CASSLNYGYTF.